This TCR beta chain was identified during a study of regulatory T cells in long-lasting Graves disease. The study's findings and limits: Persistent disease was characterized by preferential usage of TRBV28, TRBJ1-2 and TRBJ2-5. Graves' patients with persistent disease showed TCR diversity lower than patients newly diagnosed.

There are 14 residues in the CDR3. Per the germline V gene, CDR1 is SQVTM and CDR2 is ANQGSEA. The junction had 11 bases not matched to a gene; V was cut back by 8 bases and J by 6 bases. Relying on iRepertoire HTBI primers and Arm-PCR of CDR3 regions, the team built TCR beta libraries. Per the original data handling: The study identified about 60 TRBV and some 13 TRBJ segments across samples. TCRdb re-derived calls from the multiplex PCR reads in MiXCR, one entry per CDR3 protein. What appears here as the V and J calls and clone size reflects TCRdb's work, not the paper's. The sample includes approximately 690,000 distinct CDR3 sequences, approximately 31% of them seen just once. As regards this clonotype: Its antigen is unknown.

The time point: persistent/refractory GD, antithyroid drugs over 5 years with positive TRAb. PBMCs were the source of the RNA used for TCR sequencing. The V call is TRBV29-1, the J call TRBJ1-1; 11 bases agree with TRBD1. The clonotype comes from a female donor with Graves disease. This specimen consisted of peripheral blood mononuclear cells (PBMCs), obtained when the disease was refractory, from a patient treated with antithyroid drugs. The CDR3 is CSLRTGGATAEAFF. The CDR3 region has the DNA TGCAGCCTCAGGACAGGGGGCGCGACGGCTGAAGCTTTCTTT.